Reported below is one TCR beta chain. This clonotype was seen many times. It lacks a known antigen. Qualities for individual bases were not recorded, and no much larger clone is one base off. These data belong to a study of regulatory T cells in long-lasting Graves disease (dated by TCRdb to the early 2020s). Notes on the research overall: Persistent Graves' disease meant more than 5 years of antithyroid drug treatment with TSH receptor autoantibodies that stayed positive. The study was registered as a clinical trial and conducted in China. On average, persistent Graves' disease patients in the clinical cohort had been on antithyroid drugs for approximately ten years. Peripheral blood TCR sequencing and RNA sequencing compared persistent Graves' disease patients with newly diagnosed Graves' disease patients. A total of around 35 samples underwent TCR sequencing, from about 13 patients with persistent Graves' disease and 20 or so patients with newly diagnosed Graves' disease.

Overall results and qualifications from the work: The authors noted that the small sample size was a limitation that may lower accuracy. Persistent Graves' disease patients showed lower TCR Shannon entropy and fewer highly expanded clones than newly diagnosed patients, suggesting clonal expansion. More public clonotypes were shared among persistent patients (roughly 2,700) than among newly diagnosed patients (roughly 1,000). Only the TCR beta chain was sequenced and analyzed. Because the primary lesion, thyroid tissue, could not be accessed, the study looked at peripheral blood alone.

The sample's time point label, decoded: persistent/refractory GD, antithyroid drugs over 5 years with positive TRAb. RNA was extracted from PBMCs in TRIzol for both TCR sequencing and RNA sequencing. Graves' disease was diagnosed according to American Thyroid Association guidelines. The patients came from an endocrinology department in Xi'an, China. Each patient gave about 9.1 milliliters of peripheral blood, collected in an EDTA anticoagulant tube. Ficoll Paque Plus density gradient separation was used to isolate PBMCs, and no further T cell sorting was performed. RNA quality was checked with an Agilent 2100 Bioanalyzer and agarose gel, and concentration with a NanoDrop 2000. The library was built by means of multiplex PCR. TCRdb records Illumina HiSeq 4000 as the sequencer. CDR3 regions were amplified by Arm-PCR with iRepertoire HTBI primers to construct TCR beta libraries. Before sequencing, the PCR products underwent gel purification. Concerning the study's data processing: A total of around 66 TRBV and approximately 13 TRBJ segments were identified across samples and were used for gene usage analysis of CDR3 amino acid clonotypes. COPE and FqMerger were used to merge filtered high-quality paired reads into contigs. Contigs were aligned with BLAST to IMGT TRBV, TRBD and TRBJ reference genes, and CDR3 was defined per IMGT. Any clonotype with a frequency above 0.1% was counted as a highly expanded clone. Repertoire diversity was measured by Shannon entropy, and V-J evenness by the Gini coefficient. Clonotypes shared by more than one individual were considered public. TCRdb redid the processing of the public reads, applying fastp at Q25 and MiXCR, and retained in-frame beta chains. A single entry per CDR3 protein holds the most common genes and DNA from its merged rows. What appears here as the V and J calls and clone size reflects TCRdb's work, not the paper's. The table for this sample lists hundreds of thousands of distinct CDR3 sequences; around a fifth of them were counted only once. 7% to 9% of the sample comes from the top ten.

This clonotype was sampled from a female donor with Graves disease. The sample here was peripheral blood mononuclear cells (PBMCs), taken when the disease was refractory, from a patient treated with antithyroid drugs.

The sequenced DNA: TGTGCCAGCAGTTTACAGACAGGGAGTCAGCCCCAGCATTTT. The translation is CASSLQTGSQPQHF. The rearranged chain carries TRBV28 and TRBJ1-5; the junction holds 7 bases that match TRBD1. Including cysteine and phenylalanine, the CDR3 has 14 amino acids. CDR3 DNA only is kept here, 42 bases in frame from base 1. The germline V gene provides CDR1 MDHEN and CDR2 SYDVKM. The V end gives up 2 bases and the J end 6 bases, leaving 4 bases in the junction not matched to a gene. With the rest looked up from the reference TRBV28 and TRBJ1-5 genes rather than sequenced, the full variable domain is DVKVTQSSRYLVKRTGEKVFLECVQDMDHENMFWYRQDPGLGLRLIYFSYDVKMKEKGDIPEGYSVSREKKERFSLILESASTNQTSMYLCASSLQTGSQPQHFGDGTRLSIL.